Below, 22 T cell receptor beta chains from the same sample are listed, as sequenced in a study of blood T cell repertoires in COVID-19. Profiling relied on immunoSEQ multiplex PCR, and the TCRdb table lists in-frame clones only, not all of them. The sample lists about 160,000 clones, 70% to 90% seen once, with 0.85% to 1.2% in the top ten. The specimen sequenced was peripheral blood. These receptors originate from a man aged 40-49 years with acute or convalescent COVID-19.

The rearrangement links TRBV2 to TRBJ1-2; 11 bases line up with TRBD1. V trimming: 7 bases; J trimming: 0 bases; junction bases outside the gene matches: 4. Germline V gene data show CDR1 as SNHLY and CDR2 as FYNNEI. This CDR3 spans 15 amino acids. Here the CDR3 reads CASIRDRGANYGYTF. CDR3 DNA sequence: TGTGCCAGCATTCGGGACAGGGGGGCTAACTATGGCTACACCTTC.

This chain joins TRBV2 and TRBJ2-5; 11 bases match TRBD1. CDR1 is SNHLY and CDR2 is FYNNEI in the germline V gene. This CDR3 spans 14 amino acids. V shed 4 bases, J shed 5 bases, and the junction held 3 bases outside the gene matches. Written as DNA, the CDR3 is TGTGCCAGCAGTGGGACAGGGGGCCGGGAGACCCAGTACTTC. The encoded protein is CASSGTGGRETQYF.

The chain joins TRBV14 to TRBJ2-3, with TRBD2 identical over 11 bases. The J segment lost 3 bases and the V segment lost 4 bases, leaving 6 bases of the junction unmatched. The germline gives CDR1 SGHDN, CDR2 FVKESK. The CDR3 contains 16 residues. CDR3 loop: CASSPRLAGPTDTQYF. DNA for the CDR3: TGTGCCAGCAGCCCCCGACTAGCGGGGCCTACAGATACGCAGTATTTT.

The chain recombines TRBV11-1 with TRBJ1-2; the match to TRBD1 covers 7 bases. Trimming at V came to 5 bases and at J to 5 bases, leaving 5 bases not matched to a gene. This CDR3 comprises 13 residues. The germline V gene encodes CDR1 SGHAT and CDR2 FQDESV (reference sequence). The CDR3, as DNA: TGTGCCAGCAGCCCGGGACAGCTTTATGGCTACACCTTC. Its protein is CASSPGQLYGYTF.

V and J are TRBV4-1 and TRBJ2-1; D perhaps matches TRBD1 (6 bases). Trimming removed 0 bases from V and 4 bases from J, with 16 bases in between. CDR3 length equals 17 residues. Germline-derived CDR1 and CDR2 are MGHRA and YSYEKL. Written as DNA, the CDR3 is TGCGCCAGCAGCCAAGAGACGCAGGGGTGGACTTACAATGAGCAGTTCTTC. Translated: CASSQETQGWTYNEQFF.

The rearrangement joins TRBV13 to TRBJ2-7, with 8 positions matching TRBD1. From germline, CDR1 is PRHDT and CDR2 FYEKMQ (reference sequence). V trimming: 5 bases; J trimming: 0 bases; junction bases outside the gene matches: 6. This CDR3 has 15 residues. CDR3 DNA: TGTGCCAGCAGCCTACCTACAGGGGGCTCCTACGAGCAGTACTTC. Amino acids: CASSLPTGGSYEQYF. The whole variable domain, filled in from reference TRBV13 and TRBJ2-7, reads AAGVIQSPRHLIKEKRETATLKCYPIPRHDTVYWYQQGPGQDPQFLISFYEKMQSDKGSIPDRFSAQQFSDYHSELNMSSLELGDSALYFCASSLPTGGSYEQYFGPGTRLTVT.

This chain links TRBV19 with TRBJ1-1; 7 bases fit TRBD1. Germline V gene lookup returns CDR1 LNHDA and CDR2 SQIVND (reference sequence). The CDR3 spans 14 residues. V trimming: 7 bases; J trimming: 3 bases; junction bases outside the gene matches: 8. The CDR3 reads CASTGQAPYTEAFF. The CDR3 DNA reads TGTGCCAGTACCGGACAGGCCCCTTACACTGAAGCTTTCTTT.

The chain employs TRBV9 and TRBJ2-7; D may be TRBD2 (6 bases). This CDR3 contains 15 residues. Trimming cost V 0 bases and J 2 bases, with 12 bases left between them. The germline V gene encodes CDR1 SGDLS and CDR2 YYNGEE. The chain's CDR3 is CASSVDAGTAYEQYF. Written as DNA, the CDR3 is TGTGCCAGCAGCGTAGATGCGGGGACTGCCTACGAGCAGTACTTC.

This chain links TRBV11-2 with TRBJ1-4; D gene unclear. Per germline, CDR1 SGHAT and CDR2 FQNNGV. The V end lost 0 bases, the J end lost 5 bases, and 10 bases lay between the germline ends. The CDR3 is made up of 15 amino acids. The CDR3 loop is CASSLDGRENEKLFF. The DNA for the CDR3 is TGTGCCAGCAGCTTAGACGGCCGGGAGAATGAAAAACTGTTTTTT.

V gene TRBV6-1 combines with J gene TRBJ1-2; D not resolved. The germline V and J ends were trimmed by 2 bases and 8 bases, with 9 bases remaining between them. The CDR3 is 12 amino acids. The germline CDR1 and CDR2 sequences are MNHNS and SASEGT. The CDR3 nucleotides read TGTGCCAGCAGTGAAACCACATGGGGCTACACCTTC. This sequence encodes CASSETTWGYTF.

The gene calls are TRBV7-3 and TRBJ1-2; 8 nucleotides agree with TRBD1. The germline V gene has CDR1 SGHTA and CDR2 FQGTGA. The CDR3 runs to 13 residues. The ends lost 5 bases at V and 5 bases at J; junction bases unmatched: 4. In DNA, the CDR3 is TGTGCCAGCAGCCCGGACAGGGAATATGGCTACACCTTC. This sequence encodes CASSPDREYGYTF. Full variable domain (remainder filled in from reference TRBV7-3 and TRBJ1-2): GAGVSQTPSNKVTEKGKYVELRCDPISGHTALYWYRQSLGQGPEFLIYFQGTGAADDSGLPNDRFFAVRPEGSVSTLKIQRTERGDSAVYLCASSPDREYGYTFGSGTRLTVV.

The rearrangement joins TRBV25-1 to TRBJ1-1, with a possible D match to TRBD1 (5 bases). There are 17 residues in the CDR3. In germline, CDR1 is MGHDK, CDR2 SYGVNS. Trimming took off 3 bases at V and 0 bases at J, with 17 bases between the two ends. This CDR3 is CASSEQGRSPMNTEAFF. CDR3 in DNA: TGTGCCAGCAGTGAGCAGGGCAGGAGCCCCATGAACACTGAAGCTTTCTTT.

The chain is built from TRBV3-1 (or the pseudogene TRBV3-2) and TRBJ2-5; 8 bases map to TRBD2. V lost 1 base and J lost 4; bases outside the gene matches: 8. The CDR3 loop spans 16 amino acids. CDR1 and CDR2 (germline): LGHDT, YNNKEL (reference sequence). The CDR3 sequence: CASSQAWRGELETQYF. The CDR3 DNA reads as TGTGCCAGCAGCCAAGCTTGGCGGGGGGAGTTAGAGACCCAGTACTTC.

This rearrangement joins TRBV7-9 to TRBJ2-3; D perhaps matches TRBD1 (5 bases). Germline V lookup: CDR1 SEHNR, CDR2 FQNEAQ (reference sequence). The ends were cut back, 5 bases at V and 1 base at J, with 13 bases in the middle. The CDR3 has 15 residues. The CDR3 DNA sequence: TGTGCCAGCAGCCCCCCCAGGGCGGGCACAGATACGCAGTATTTT. It codes for CASSPPRAGTDTQYF.

The J gene is TRBJ1-3, the V gene TRBV10-3; TRBD1 agrees at 8 bases. This CDR3 spans 16 amino acids. Germline V gene sequence: CDR1 ENHRY, CDR2 SYGVKD. The J segment lost 0 bases and the V segment lost 3 bases, leaving 4 bases of the junction unmatched. The CDR3 region has the DNA TGTGCCATCAGTGAAGGACAGGGCATCTCTGGAAACACCATATATTTT. Translating it yields CAISEGQGISGNTIYF.

The chain has TRBV5-1 and TRBJ2-3, with 7 bases that match TRBD1. After removal of 4 bases from V and 2 bases from J, the junction contained 4 bases not matched to a gene. Germline-derived CDR1 and CDR2 are SGHRS and YFSETQ. The CDR3 consists of 14 residues. The DNA for the CDR3 is TGCGCCAGCAGCGAGGGACAGATCACAGATACGCAGTATTTT. It is translated as CASSEGQITDTQYF.

This CDR3 is CSVQRAYNEQFF. The CDR3 DNA reads as TGCAGCGTTCAGAGGGCCTACAATGAGCAGTTCTTC. The chain employs TRBV29-1 and TRBJ2-1, with D maybe TRBD2 (5 bases). Germline lookup yields CDR1 SQVTM and CDR2 ANQGSEA. There are 12 residues in the CDR3. Deletions cut 5 bases from V and 2 bases from J, with 7 bases between.

The chain joins TRBV19 to TRBJ1-2; D unclear. Trimming stripped 5 bases from V and 2 bases from J, with 12 bases between. From germline, CDR1 is LNHDA and CDR2 SQIVND (reference sequence). The CDR3 runs 14 residues. The CDR3 loop reads CASSREVPNYGYTF. The CDR3, as DNA: TGTGCCAGTAGTCGGGAGGTGCCAAACTATGGCTACACCTTC.

The V gene is TRBV2, the J gene TRBJ1-2; the D gene is possibly TRBD1 (6 bases). The CDR3 length is 14 residues. Germline V gives CDR1 SNHLY, CDR2 FYNNEI. V dropped 2 bases and J dropped 2 bases, with 9 bases sitting between them. The CDR3 bases are TGTGCCAGCAGTGAAAGGGGGGGGAACTATGGCTACACCTTC. It specifies CASSERGGNYGYTF.

The chain combines TRBV7-2 with TRBJ1-2; TRBD1 might be the D (5 bases). The CDR3 is 12 residues long. Germline loops: CDR1 SGHTA, CDR2 FQGNSA. V gave up 0 bases and J gave up 10 bases, with 9 bases separating them. Here the CDR3 DNA reads TGTGCCAGCAGCTTAGCGGGGGGTTTCTACACCTTC. Translating gives CASSLAGGFYTF.

V and J are TRBV9 and TRBJ2-5; D not certain. The germline V gene has CDR1 SGDLS and CDR2 YYNGEE. The CDR3 runs 13 residues. Trimming stripped 0 bases from V and 2 bases from J, with 5 bases between. CDR3 residues: CASSVGPQETQYF. The CDR3 nucleotides read TGTGCCAGCAGCGTAGGGCCACAAGAGACCCAGTACTTC. Drawing the rest from reference TRBV9 and TRBJ2-5, the complete variable domain is DSGVTQTPKHLITATGQRVTLRCSPRSGDLSVYWYQQSLDQGLQFLIQYYNGEERAKGNILERFSAQQFPDLHSELNLSSLELGDSALYFCASSVGPQETQYFGPGTRLLVL.

The chain links TRBV6-2 or TRBV6-3 to TRBJ1-1; D not resolved. The CDR3 spans 12 residues. Germline V gene sequence: CDR1 MNHEY, CDR2 SVGEGT. V gave up 2 bases and J gave up 7 bases, with 8 bases separating them. CDR3 sequence (DNA): TGTGCCAGCAGTTACAGTGGACTTGAAGCTTTCTTT. Translated, it gives CASSYSGLEAFF.